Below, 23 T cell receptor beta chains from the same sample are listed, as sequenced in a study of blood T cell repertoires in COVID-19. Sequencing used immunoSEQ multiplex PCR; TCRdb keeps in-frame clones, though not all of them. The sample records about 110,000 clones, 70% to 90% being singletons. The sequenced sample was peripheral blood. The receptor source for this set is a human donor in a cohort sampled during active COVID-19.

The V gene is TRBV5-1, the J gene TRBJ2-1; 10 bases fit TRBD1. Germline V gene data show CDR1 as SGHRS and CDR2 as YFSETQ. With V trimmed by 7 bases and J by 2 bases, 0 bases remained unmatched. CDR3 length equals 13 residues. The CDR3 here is CASGTGAYNEQFF. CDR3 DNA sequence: TGCGCCAGCGGGACAGGGGCCTACAATGAGCAGTTCTTC. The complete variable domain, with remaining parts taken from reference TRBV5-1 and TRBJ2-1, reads KAGVTQTPRYLIKTRGQQVTLSCSPISGHRSVSWYQQTPGQGLQFLFEYFSETQRNKGNFPGRFSGRQFSNSRSEMNVSTLELGDSALYLCASGTGAYNEQFFGPGTRLTVL.

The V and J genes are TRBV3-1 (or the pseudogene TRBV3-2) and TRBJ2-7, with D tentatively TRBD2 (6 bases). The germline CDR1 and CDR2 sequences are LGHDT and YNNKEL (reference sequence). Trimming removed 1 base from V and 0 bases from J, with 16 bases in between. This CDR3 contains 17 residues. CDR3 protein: CASSQVPFTGSSYEQYF. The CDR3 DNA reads TGTGCCAGCAGCCAAGTCCCCTTTACCGGGAGCTCCTACGAGCAGTACTTC.

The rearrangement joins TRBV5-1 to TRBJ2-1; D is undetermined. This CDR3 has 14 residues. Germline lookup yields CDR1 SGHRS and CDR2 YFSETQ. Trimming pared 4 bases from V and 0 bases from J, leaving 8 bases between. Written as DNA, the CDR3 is TGCGCCAGCAGCCAACAGAGCTCCTACAATGAGCAGTTCTTC. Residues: CASSQQSSYNEQFF.

CDR3 protein: CASSQAVTSAYEQYF. In DNA form, the CDR3 reads TGTGCCAGCAGCCAAGCGGTGACTAGCGCCTACGAGCAGTACTTC. The chain employs TRBV4-2 and TRBJ2-7, with 8 positions matching TRBD2. The CDR3 extends over 15 amino acids. Germline trimming cut 1 base from V and 2 bases from J; bases unmatched to any gene: 4. CDR1 is LGHNA and CDR2 is YNFKEQ in the germline V gene.

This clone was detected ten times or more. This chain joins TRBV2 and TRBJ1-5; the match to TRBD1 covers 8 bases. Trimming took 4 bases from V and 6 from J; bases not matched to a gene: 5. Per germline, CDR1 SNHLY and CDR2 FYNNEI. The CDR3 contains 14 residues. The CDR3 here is CASSGTGKSQPQHF. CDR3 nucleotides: TGTGCCAGCAGTGGGACAGGGAAAAGTCAGCCCCAGCATTTT.

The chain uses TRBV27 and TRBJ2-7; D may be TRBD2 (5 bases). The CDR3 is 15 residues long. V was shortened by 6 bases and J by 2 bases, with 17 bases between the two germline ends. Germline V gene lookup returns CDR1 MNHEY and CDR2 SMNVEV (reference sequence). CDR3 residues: CASRYDYLQTYEQYF. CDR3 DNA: TGTGCCAGCAGGTACGACTACCTACAAACCTACGAGCAGTACTTC.

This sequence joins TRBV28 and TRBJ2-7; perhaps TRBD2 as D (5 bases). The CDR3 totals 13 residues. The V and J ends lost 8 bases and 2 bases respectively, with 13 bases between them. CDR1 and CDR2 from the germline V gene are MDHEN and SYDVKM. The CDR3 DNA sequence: TGTGCCAGCCATGAGGGCGGTACCTACGAGCAGTACTTC. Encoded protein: CASHEGGTYEQYF.

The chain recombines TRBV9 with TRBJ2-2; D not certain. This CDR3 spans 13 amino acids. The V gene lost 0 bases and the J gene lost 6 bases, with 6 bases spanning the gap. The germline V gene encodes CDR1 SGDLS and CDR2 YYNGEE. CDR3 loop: CASSVGSPGELFF. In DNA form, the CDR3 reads TGTGCCAGCAGCGTAGGGAGTCCCGGGGAGCTGTTTTTT.

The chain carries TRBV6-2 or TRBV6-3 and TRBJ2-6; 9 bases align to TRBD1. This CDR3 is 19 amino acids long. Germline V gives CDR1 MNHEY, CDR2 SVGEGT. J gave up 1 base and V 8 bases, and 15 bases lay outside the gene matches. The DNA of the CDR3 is TGTGCCAGCGGTTGGTTACCACAGGGGGCATATTCTGGGGCCAACGTCCTGACTTTC. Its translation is CASGWLPQGAYSGANVLTF.

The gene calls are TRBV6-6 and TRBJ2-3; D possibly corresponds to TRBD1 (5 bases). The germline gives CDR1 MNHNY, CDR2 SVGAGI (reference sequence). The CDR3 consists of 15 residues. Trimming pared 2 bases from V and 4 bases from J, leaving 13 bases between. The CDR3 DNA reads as TGTGCCAGCAGTTACGTGACAGCAGGGCCAGATACGCAGTATTTT. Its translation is CASSYVTAGPDTQYF.

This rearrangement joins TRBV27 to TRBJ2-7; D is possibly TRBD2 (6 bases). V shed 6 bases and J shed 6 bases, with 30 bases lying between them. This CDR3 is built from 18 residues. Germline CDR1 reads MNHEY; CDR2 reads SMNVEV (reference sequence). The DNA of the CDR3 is TGTGCCAGCAGGGAGGGGTCGGGAGTGTTTGGGCGTCGGCTCGAGCAGTACTTC. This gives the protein CASREGSGVFGRRLEQYF.

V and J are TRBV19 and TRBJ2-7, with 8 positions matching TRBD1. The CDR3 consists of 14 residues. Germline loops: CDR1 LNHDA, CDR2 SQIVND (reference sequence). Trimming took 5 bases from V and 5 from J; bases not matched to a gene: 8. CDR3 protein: CASSSDRGGNEQYF. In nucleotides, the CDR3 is TGTGCCAGTAGTTCCGACAGGGGAGGAAACGAGCAGTACTTC.

The CDR3: CSVDETGDHEQYF. In DNA, the CDR3 is TGCAGCGTTGATGAAACAGGGGACCACGAGCAGTACTTC. The chain combines TRBV29-1 with TRBJ2-7; 7 bases agree with TRBD1. Germline V gene sequence: CDR1 SQVTM, CDR2 ANQGSEA. The CDR3 sequence is 13 residues long. The ends lost 3 bases at V and 5 bases at J; junction bases unmatched: 7.

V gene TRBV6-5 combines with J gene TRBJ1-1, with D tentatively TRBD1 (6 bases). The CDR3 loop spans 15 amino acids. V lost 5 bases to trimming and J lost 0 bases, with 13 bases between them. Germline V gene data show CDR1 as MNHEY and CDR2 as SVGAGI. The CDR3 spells CASSTPGHLNTEAFF. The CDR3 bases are TGTGCCAGCAGTACCCCGGGACACTTGAACACTGAAGCTTTCTTT.

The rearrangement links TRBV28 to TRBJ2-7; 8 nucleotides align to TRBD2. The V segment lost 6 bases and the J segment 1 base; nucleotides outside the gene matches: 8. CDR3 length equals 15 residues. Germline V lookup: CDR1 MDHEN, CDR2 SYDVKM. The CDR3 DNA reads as TGTGCCAGCAGACCGTTAGCGGGAAGGTCCTACGAGCAGTACTTC. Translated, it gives CASRPLAGRSYEQYF.

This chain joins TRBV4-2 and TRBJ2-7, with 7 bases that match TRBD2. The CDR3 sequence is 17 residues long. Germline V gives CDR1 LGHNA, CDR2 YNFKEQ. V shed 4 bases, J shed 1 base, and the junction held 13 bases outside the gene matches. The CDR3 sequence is CASSPLGVGGSSYEQYF. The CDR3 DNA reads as TGTGCCAGCAGCCCGCTCGGAGTTGGCGGGAGTTCCTACGAGCAGTACTTC.

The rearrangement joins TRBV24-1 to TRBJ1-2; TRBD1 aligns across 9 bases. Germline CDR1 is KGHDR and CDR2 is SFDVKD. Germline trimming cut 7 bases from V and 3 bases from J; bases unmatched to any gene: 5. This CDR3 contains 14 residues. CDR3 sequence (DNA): TGTGCCACCAGGGCCGGGACAGGGCACTATGGCTACACCTTC. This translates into CATRAGTGHYGYTF.

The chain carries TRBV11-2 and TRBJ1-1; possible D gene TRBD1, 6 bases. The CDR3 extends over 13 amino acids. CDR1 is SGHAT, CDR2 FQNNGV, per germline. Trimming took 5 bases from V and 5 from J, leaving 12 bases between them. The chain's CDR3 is CASSRQRGTEAFF. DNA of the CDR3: TGTGCCAGCAGCCGACAGAGGGGGACTGAAGCTTTCTTT.

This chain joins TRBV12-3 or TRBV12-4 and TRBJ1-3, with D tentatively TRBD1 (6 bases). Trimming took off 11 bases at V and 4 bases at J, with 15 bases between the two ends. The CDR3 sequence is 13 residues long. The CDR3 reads CAHRGAGGNTIYF. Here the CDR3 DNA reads TGTGCCCACCGGGGGGCAGGAGGAAACACCATATATTTT.

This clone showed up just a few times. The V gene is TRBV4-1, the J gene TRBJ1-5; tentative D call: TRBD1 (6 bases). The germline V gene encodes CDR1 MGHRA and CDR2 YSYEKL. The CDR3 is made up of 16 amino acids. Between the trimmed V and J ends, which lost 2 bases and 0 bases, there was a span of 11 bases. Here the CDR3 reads CASSQNDRYSNQPQHF. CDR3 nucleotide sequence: TGCGCCAGCAGCCAAAACGACAGGTATAGCAATCAGCCCCAGCATTTT.

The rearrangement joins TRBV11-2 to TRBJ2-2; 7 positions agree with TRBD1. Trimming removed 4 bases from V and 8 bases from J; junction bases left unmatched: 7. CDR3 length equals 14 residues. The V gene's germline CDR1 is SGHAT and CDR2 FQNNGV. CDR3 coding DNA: TGTGCCAGCAGCTCTCCAAGACAGGGAGGGGAGCTGTTTTTT. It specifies CASSSPRQGGELFF.

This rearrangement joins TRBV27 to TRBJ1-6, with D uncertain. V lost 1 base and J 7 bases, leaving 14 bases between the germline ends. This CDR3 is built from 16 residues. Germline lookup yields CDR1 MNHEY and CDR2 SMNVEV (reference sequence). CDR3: CASSLYPPRRNSPLHF. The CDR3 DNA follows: TGTGCCAGCAGTTTATATCCCCCCCGGAGGAATTCACCCCTCCACTTT.

This CDR3 is CASSLSSGTGGETQYF. The DNA of the CDR3 is TGTGCCAGCAGCCTCTCGTCCGGGACAGGGGGAGAGACCCAGTACTTC. This chain joins TRBV11-3 and TRBJ2-5, with 11 bases lining up with TRBD1. Germline V gene lookup returns CDR1 SGHNT and CDR2 YENEEA. The CDR3 has 16 amino acids. V gave up 5 bases and J gave up 4 bases; unmatched junction bases: 9.